The 18 T cell receptor beta chains in this list originate from one sample, sequenced in a study of shared clonotypes between healthy human individuals. Clones were sequenced by immunoSEQ multiplex PCR, and TCRdb holds only the in-frame ones, with some missing. The sample lists about 2 million clones; just under 95% were seen once. The naive CD8 population came from CD45RO-negative cells selected for CCR7, without terminally differentiated effector memory CD45RA+ cells. Sample: naive CD8+ T cells sorted from blood. These receptors were collected from a man between 18 and 35 years old in good health.

The chain recombines TRBV2 with TRBJ2-7; 8 bases fit TRBD1. Germline loops: CDR1 SNHLY, CDR2 FYNNEI. The length of the CDR3 is 16 residues. The V and J ends lost 5 bases and 4 bases, in that order; junction bases with no gene match: 13. CDR3 DNA sequence: TGTGCCAGCAGTCTACCACGGACAGGGAGTTTGTACGAGCAGTACTTC. Its translation is CASSLPRTGSLYEQYF.

The chain links TRBV9 to TRBJ2-7; the D gene is possibly TRBD2 (6 bases). This CDR3 has 15 amino acids. Germline CDR1 is SGDLS and CDR2 is YYNGEE. Trimming took 2 bases from V and 4 from J, leaving 16 bases between them. CDR3 DNA sequence: TGTGCCAGCAGCGTCACTTCTAGCGATAGTTACGAGCAGTACTTC. It specifies CASSVTSSDSYEQYF. The variable domain in full, with the rest retrieved from reference TRBV9 and TRBJ2-7, is DSGVTQTPKHLITATGQRVTLRCSPRSGDLSVYWYQQSLDQGLQFLIQYYNGEERAKGNILERFSAQQFPDLHSELNLSSLELGDSALYFCASSVTSSDSYEQYFGPGTRLTVT.

The chain has TRBV7-2 and TRBJ2-2; 7 bases are a match to TRBD1. V was pared by 4 bases and J by 6 bases, with 2 bases of the junction left unmatched. CDR1 is SGHTA, CDR2 FQGNSA, per germline. This CDR3 is 13 amino acids long. CDR3 bases: TGTGCCAGCAGCTCAGACAGGGCCGGGGAGCTGTTTTTT. This gives the protein CASSSDRAGELFF.

The chain recombines TRBV29-1 with TRBJ1-4, with 8 bases lining up with TRBD1. The length of the CDR3 is 13 residues. The junction had 5 bases not matched to a gene; V was cut back by 4 bases and J by 7 bases. CDR1 is SQVTM, CDR2 ANQGSEA, per germline. The CDR3 DNA reads as TGCAGCGTTGGGGACAGGTCCTTTGAAAAACTGTTTTTT. Its protein is CSVGDRSFEKLFF.

The genes are TRBV9 and TRBJ2-2; D gene unclear. V dropped 0 bases and J dropped 6 bases, with 12 bases sitting between them. Germline lookup yields CDR1 SGDLS and CDR2 YYNGEE. The CDR3 has 15 amino acids. In DNA form, the CDR3 reads TGTGCCAGCAGCGTAGAAGGTACGGTGTCCGGGGAGCTGTTTTTT. It yields the protein CASSVEGTVSGELFF.

This clone has only one observation. The CDR3 loop reads CASSQGGLSYEQYF. CDR3 DNA sequence: TGTGCCAGCAGTCAGGGGGGCCTCAGCTACGAGCAGTACTTC. The chain joins TRBV28 to TRBJ2-7, with D maybe TRBD1 (7 bases). Germline V CDR1 and CDR2: MDHEN, SYDVKM. The CDR3 spans 14 residues. V was cut by 5 bases and J by 3 bases, with 14 bases left in between.

This chain uses TRBV6-5 with TRBJ2-5, with TRBD1 as a possible D gene (5 bases). Germline V gives CDR1 MNHEY, CDR2 SVGAGI. Trimming shortened V by 5 bases and J by 0 bases, and 10 bases separated the two germline ends. The CDR3 has 14 amino acids. The CDR3 loop reads CASSPPGNQETQYF. In DNA, the CDR3 is TGTGCCAGCAGTCCCCCAGGGAACCAAGAGACCCAGTACTTC.

Details on this clone: Other DNA variants within this sample encode the same CDR3. The genes are TRBV11-2 and TRBJ2-7; no clear D gene. CDR3 length: 13 amino acids. Trimming left V 3 bases short and J 0 bases short, with 6 bases between. The germline V gene has CDR1 SGHAT and CDR2 FQNNGV. CDR3 loop: CASSFSLSYEQYF. CDR3 DNA sequence: TGTGCCAGCAGCTTCTCCCTCTCCTACGAGCAGTACTTC.

The chain links TRBV13 to TRBJ2-5; 7 positions agree with TRBD2. V dropped 4 bases and J dropped 3; count of bases not matched to a gene: 5. The V gene's germline CDR1 is PRHDT and CDR2 FYEKMQ (reference sequence). This CDR3 is built from 14 residues. DNA for the CDR3: TGTGCCAGCAGCTCGCTAGCGGCCAAAGAGACCCAGTACTTC. Translating it yields CASSSLAAKETQYF.

The chain combines TRBV18 with TRBJ2-7; 8 nucleotides align to TRBD1. With 2 bases clipped from V and 1 base from J, the junction kept 4 bases outside the gene matches. CDR3 length: 15 residues. The germline gives CDR1 KGHSH, CDR2 LQKENI. The CDR3 region is CASSPGQGESYEQYF. As DNA, the CDR3 is TGTGCCAGCTCACCAGGACAGGGAGAGTCCTACGAGCAGTACTTC.

This chain connects TRBV10-3 to TRBJ2-3, with D possibly matching TRBD2 (6 bases). Germline V lookup: CDR1 ENHRY, CDR2 SYGVKD. The ends were cut back, 7 bases at V and 0 bases at J, with 17 bases in the middle. This CDR3 contains 16 residues. The CDR3 DNA is TGTGCCATCACCCGGGACTCCGATACTAGCACAGATACGCAGTATTTT. It yields the protein CAITRDSDTSTDTQYF.

V gene TRBV7-9 combines with J gene TRBJ2-7, with D perhaps TRBD2 (6 bases). Germline CDR1 is SEHNR and CDR2 is FQNEAQ (reference sequence). Trimming cost V 1 base and J 0 bases, with 16 bases left between them. The CDR3 loop spans 17 amino acids. CDR3 sequence: CASSLVAPGRDSYEQYF. The CDR3 DNA follows: TGTGCCAGCAGCTTAGTGGCCCCAGGGCGGGACTCCTACGAGCAGTACTTC. The full variable domain, with the rest looked up from reference TRBV7-9 and TRBJ2-7, is DTGVSQNPRHKITKRGQNVTFRCDPISEHNRLYWYRQTLGQGPEFLTYFQNEAQLEKSRLLSDRFSAERPKGSFSTLEIQRTEQGDSAMYLCASSLVAPGRDSYEQYFGPGTRLTVT.

This clone was observed once. The V call is TRBV27, the J call TRBJ1-2; D remains ambiguous. This CDR3 spans 11 amino acids. Germline assignment: CDR1 MNHEY and CDR2 SMNVEV (reference sequence). V lost 5 bases, J lost 5 bases, and 6 bases lay in between. CDR3 sequence (DNA): TGTGCCAGCAGTGATCTTTATGGCTACACCTTC. It translates to CASSDLYGYTF.

This chain uses TRBV7-9 with TRBJ2-4; 8 positions match TRBD1. Germline lookup yields CDR1 SEHNR and CDR2 FQNEAQ (reference sequence). This CDR3 contains 15 residues. Trimming at V came to 5 bases and at J to 7 bases, leaving 10 bases not matched to a gene. The chain's CDR3 is CASSPFTGGVNIQYF. The CDR3 DNA reads TGTGCCAGCAGCCCCTTTACAGGGGGAGTTAACATTCAGTACTTC. Supplemented by reference TRBV7-9 and TRBJ2-4, the full variable domain reads DTGVSQNPRHKITKRGQNVTFRCDPISEHNRLYWYRQTLGQGPEFLTYFQNEAQLEKSRLLSDRFSAERPKGSFSTLEIQRTEQGDSAMYLCASSPFTGGVNIQYFGAGTRLSVL.

The chain couples TRBV4-3 to TRBJ1-1; unclear D gene. The CDR3 is 13 residues long. Per germline, CDR1 LGHNA and CDR2 YSLEER. Trimming pared 0 bases from V and 11 bases from J, leaving 13 bases between. The CDR3 DNA follows: TGCGCCAGCAGCCAAGATTCAAGGGTTGAGGCTTTCTTT. This codes for CASSQDSRVEAFF.

The V gene is TRBV4-3, the J gene TRBJ2-1; maybe TRBD2 (6 bases). Germline V gene lookup returns CDR1 LGHNA and CDR2 YSLEER. The CDR3 consists of 13 residues. Trimming took 1 base from V and 8 from J, leaving 9 bases between them. The CDR3 here is CASSQGLVDEQFF. Written as DNA, the CDR3 is TGCGCCAGCAGCCAAGGACTAGTAGATGAGCAGTTCTTC.

The V and J genes are TRBV4-3 and TRBJ2-3; 9 bases agree with TRBD2. The CDR3 has 17 amino acids. Germline CDR1 LGHNA, CDR2 YSLEER. Trimming removed 0 bases from V and 4 bases from J; junction bases left unmatched: 8. CDR3 sequence reads: CASSQDFLAGEADTQYF. For the CDR3, the DNA is TGCGCCAGCAGCCAAGATTTCTTAGCGGGAGAGGCAGATACGCAGTATTTT.

The chain joins TRBV30 to TRBJ1-2; D gene unclear. Germline V gene sequence: CDR1 GTSNPN, CDR2 SVGIG (reference sequence). V was trimmed by 2 bases and J by 6 bases, leaving 10 bases between them. The CDR3 consists of 12 residues. The CDR3 nucleotides read TGTGCCTGGAGTCCTGATTATCATGGCTACACCTTC. Translated: CAWSPDYHGYTF.